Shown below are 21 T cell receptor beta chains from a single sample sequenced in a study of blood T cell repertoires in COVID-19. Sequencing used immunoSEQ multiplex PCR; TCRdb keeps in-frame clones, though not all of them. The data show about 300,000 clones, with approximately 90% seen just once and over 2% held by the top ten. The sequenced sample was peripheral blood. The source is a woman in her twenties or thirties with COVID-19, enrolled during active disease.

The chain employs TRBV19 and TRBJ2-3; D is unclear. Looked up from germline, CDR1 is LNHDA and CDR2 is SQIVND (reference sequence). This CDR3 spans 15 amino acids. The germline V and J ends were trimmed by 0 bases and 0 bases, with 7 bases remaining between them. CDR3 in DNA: TGTGCCAGTAGTATAGACACAGAGAGCACAGATACGCAGTATTTT. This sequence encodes CASSIDTESTDTQYF.

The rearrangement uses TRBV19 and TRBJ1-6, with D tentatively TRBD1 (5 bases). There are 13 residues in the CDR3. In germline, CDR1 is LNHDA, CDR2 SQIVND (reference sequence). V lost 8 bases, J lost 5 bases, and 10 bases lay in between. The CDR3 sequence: CASCQGNNSPLHF. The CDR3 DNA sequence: TGTGCCAGTTGCCAGGGAAATAATTCACCCCTCCACTTT.

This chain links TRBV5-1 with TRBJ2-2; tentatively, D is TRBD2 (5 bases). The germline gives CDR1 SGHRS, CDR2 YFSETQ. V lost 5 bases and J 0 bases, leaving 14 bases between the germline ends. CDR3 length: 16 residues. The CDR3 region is CASSWLAPANTGELFF. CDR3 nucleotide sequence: TGCGCCAGCAGTTGGCTAGCACCCGCGAACACCGGGGAGCTGTTTTTT.

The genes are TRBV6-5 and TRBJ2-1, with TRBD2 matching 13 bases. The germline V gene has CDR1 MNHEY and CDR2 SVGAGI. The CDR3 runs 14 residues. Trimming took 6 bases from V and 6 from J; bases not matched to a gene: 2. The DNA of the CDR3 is TGTGCCAGCAGACTAGCGGGAGGGCCCAATGAGCAGTTCTTC. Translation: CASRLAGGPNEQFF.

CDR3 region: CASSGLAGGPGETQYF. For the CDR3, the DNA is TGTGCCAGTAGCGGCCTAGCGGGAGGGCCGGGGGAGACCCAGTACTTC. The chain carries TRBV19 and TRBJ2-5; TRBD2 matches at 12 bases. V trimming: 6 bases; J trimming: 5 bases; junction bases outside the gene matches: 10. Germline V gene data show CDR1 as LNHDA and CDR2 as SQIVND (reference sequence). The CDR3 consists of 16 residues.

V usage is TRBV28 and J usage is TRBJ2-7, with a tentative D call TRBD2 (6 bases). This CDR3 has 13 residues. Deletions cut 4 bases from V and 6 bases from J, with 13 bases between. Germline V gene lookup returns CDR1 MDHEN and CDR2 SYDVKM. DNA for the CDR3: TGTGCCAGCAGTTCCCGGCGGGACGCCGAGCAGTACTTC. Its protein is CASSSRRDAEQYF.

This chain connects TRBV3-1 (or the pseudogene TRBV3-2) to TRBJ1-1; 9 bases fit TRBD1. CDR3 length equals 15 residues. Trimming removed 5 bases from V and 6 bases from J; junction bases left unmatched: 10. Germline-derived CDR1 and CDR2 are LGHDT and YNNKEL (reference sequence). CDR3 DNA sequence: TGTGCCAGCAGCGGGACAGGGATCGGAGAGGCTGAAGCTTTCTTT. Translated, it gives CASSGTGIGEAEAFF.

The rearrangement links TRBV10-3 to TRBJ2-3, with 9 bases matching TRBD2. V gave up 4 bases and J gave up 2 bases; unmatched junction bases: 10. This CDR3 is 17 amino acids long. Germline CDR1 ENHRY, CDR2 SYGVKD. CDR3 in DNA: TGTGCCATCAGTGGGGAGAGTCTAGCGGGATCCACAGATACGCAGTATTTT. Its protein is CAISGESLAGSTDTQYF.

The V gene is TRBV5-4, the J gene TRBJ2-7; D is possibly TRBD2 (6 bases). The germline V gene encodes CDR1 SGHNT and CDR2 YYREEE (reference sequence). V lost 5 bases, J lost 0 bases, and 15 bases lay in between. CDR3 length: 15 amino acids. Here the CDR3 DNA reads TGTGCCAGCAGGCCAGACCTAGCGAACTCCTACGAGCAGTACTTC. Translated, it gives CASRPDLANSYEQYF. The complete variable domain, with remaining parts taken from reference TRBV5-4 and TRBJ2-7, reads ETGVTQSPTHLIKTRGQQVTLRCSSQSGHNTVSWYQQALGQGPQFIFQYYREEENGRGNFPPRFSGLQFPNYSSELNVNALELDDSALYLCASRPDLANSYEQYFGPGTRLTVT.

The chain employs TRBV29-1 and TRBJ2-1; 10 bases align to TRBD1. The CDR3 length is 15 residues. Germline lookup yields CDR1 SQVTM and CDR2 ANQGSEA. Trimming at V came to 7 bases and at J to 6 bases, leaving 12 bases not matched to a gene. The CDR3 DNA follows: TGCAGCGCCCCATCCGGGACAGGGGCCCTCAATGAGCAGTTCTTC. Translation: CSAPSGTGALNEQFF.

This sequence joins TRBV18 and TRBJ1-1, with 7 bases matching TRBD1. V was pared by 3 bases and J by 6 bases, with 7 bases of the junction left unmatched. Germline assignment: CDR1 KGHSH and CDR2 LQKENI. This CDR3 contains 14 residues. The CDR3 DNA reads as TGTGCCAGCTCACCCCCGACAGGGATCGCTGAAGCTTTCTTT. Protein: CASSPPTGIAEAFF.

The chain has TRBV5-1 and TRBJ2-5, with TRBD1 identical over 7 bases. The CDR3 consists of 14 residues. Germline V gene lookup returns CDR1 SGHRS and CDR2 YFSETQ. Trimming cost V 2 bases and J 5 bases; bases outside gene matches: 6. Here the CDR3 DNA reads TGCGCCAGCAGCTTAGAAGACAGGGCGGAGACCCAGTACTTC. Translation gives CASSLEDRAETQYF.

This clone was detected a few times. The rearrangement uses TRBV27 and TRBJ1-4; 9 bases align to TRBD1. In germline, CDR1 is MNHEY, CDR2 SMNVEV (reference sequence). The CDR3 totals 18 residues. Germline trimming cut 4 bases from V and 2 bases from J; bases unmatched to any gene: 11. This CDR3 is CASSSWTGVDITNEKLFF. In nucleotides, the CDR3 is TGTGCCAGCAGTTCCTGGACAGGGGTTGACATTACTAATGAAAAACTGTTTTTT.

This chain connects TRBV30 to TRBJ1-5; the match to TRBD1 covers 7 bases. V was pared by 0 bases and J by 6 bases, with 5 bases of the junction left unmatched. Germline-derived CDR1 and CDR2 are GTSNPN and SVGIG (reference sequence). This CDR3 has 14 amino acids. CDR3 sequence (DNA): TGTGCCTGGAGTGTAGGGACAGTTCTTCAGCCCCAGCATTTT. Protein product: CAWSVGTVLQPQHF.

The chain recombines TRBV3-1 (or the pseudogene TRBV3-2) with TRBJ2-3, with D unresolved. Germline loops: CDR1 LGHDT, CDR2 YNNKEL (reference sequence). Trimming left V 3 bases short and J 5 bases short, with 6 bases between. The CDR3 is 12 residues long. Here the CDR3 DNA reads TGTGCCAGCAGCCAGGTACTAGATACGCAGTATTTT. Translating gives CASSQVLDTQYF.

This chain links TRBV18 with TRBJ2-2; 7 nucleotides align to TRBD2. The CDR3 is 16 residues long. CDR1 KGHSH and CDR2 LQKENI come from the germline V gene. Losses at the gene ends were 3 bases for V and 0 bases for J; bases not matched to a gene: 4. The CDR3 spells CASSPQAGANTGELFF. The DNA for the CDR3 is TGTGCCAGCTCACCCCAGGCGGGAGCGAACACCGGGGAGCTGTTTTTT.

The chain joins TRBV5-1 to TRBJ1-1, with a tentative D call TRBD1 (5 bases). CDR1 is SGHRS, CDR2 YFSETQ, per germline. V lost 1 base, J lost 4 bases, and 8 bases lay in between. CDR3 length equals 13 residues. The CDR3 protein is CASSLMGGTEAFF. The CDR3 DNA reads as TGCGCCAGCAGCTTGATGGGGGGCACTGAAGCTTTCTTT.

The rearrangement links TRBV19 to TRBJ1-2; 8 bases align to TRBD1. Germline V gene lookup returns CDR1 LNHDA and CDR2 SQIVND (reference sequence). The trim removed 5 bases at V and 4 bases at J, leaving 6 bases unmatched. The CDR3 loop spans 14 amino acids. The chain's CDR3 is CASSPGGKGYGYTF. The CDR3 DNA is TGTGCCAGTAGTCCAGGGGGCAAGGGCTATGGCTACACCTTC. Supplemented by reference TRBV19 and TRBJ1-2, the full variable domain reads DGGITQSPKYLFRKEGQNVTLSCEQNLNHDAMYWYRQDPGQGLRLIYYSQIVNDFQKGDIAEGYSVSREKKESFPLTVTSAQKNPTAFYLCASSPGGKGYGYTFGSGTRLTVV.

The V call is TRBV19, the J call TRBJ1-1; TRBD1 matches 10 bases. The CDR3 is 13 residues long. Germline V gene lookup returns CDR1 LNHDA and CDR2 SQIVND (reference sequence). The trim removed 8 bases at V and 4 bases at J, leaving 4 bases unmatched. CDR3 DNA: TGTGCCAGTTCGGGACAGGGGAGCACTGAAGCTTTCTTT. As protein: CASSGQGSTEAFF. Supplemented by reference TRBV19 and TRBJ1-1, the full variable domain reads DGGITQSPKYLFRKEGQNVTLSCEQNLNHDAMYWYRQDPGQGLRLIYYSQIVNDFQKGDIAEGYSVSREKKESFPLTVTSAQKNPTAFYLCASSGQGSTEAFFGQGTRLTVV.

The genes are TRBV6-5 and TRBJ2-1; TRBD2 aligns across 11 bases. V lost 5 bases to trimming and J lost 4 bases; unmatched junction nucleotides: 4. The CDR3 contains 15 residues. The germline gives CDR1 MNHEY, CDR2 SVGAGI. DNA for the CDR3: TGTGCCAGCAGTCCTGGGACTAGCGGTTACAATGAGCAGTTCTTC. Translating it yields CASSPGTSGYNEQFF.

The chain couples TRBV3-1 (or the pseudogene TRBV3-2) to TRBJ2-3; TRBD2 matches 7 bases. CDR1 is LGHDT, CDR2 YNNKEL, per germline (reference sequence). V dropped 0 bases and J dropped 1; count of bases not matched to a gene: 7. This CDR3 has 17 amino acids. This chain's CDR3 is CASSQEGKRGGTDTQYF. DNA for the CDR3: TGTGCCAGCAGCCAAGAGGGCAAGCGGGGCGGCACAGATACGCAGTATTTT.